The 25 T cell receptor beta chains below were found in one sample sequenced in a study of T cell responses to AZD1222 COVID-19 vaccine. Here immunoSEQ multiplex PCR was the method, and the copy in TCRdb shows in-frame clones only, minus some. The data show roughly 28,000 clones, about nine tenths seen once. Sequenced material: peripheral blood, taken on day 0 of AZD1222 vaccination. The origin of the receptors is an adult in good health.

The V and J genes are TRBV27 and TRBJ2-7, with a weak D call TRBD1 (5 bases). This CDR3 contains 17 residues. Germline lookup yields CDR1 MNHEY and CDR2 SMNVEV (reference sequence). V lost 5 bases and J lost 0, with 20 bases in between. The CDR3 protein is CASSPPSGQGSSYEQYF. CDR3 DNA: TGTGCCAGCAGTCCGCCTTCAGGACAAGGAAGCTCCTACGAGCAGTACTTC.

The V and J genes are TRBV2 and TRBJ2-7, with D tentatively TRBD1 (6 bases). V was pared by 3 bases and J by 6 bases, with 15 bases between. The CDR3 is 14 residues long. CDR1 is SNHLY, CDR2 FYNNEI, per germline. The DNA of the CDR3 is TGTGCCAGCAGTGATACAGGGTATTTTTCCGAGCAGTACTTC. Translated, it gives CASSDTGYFSEQYF.

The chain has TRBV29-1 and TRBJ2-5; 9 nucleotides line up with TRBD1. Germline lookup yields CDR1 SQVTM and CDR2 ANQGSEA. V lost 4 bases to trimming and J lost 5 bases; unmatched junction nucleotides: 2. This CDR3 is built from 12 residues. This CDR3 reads CSVGTGDETQYF. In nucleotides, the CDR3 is TGCAGCGTTGGGACAGGGGACGAGACCCAGTACTTC.

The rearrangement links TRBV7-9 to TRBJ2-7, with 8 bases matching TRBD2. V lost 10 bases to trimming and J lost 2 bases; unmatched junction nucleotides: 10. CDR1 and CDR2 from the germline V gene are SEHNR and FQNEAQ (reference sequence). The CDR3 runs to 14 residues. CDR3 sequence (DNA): TGTGCCACCCGCCCATCGGGACTAGCCTACGAGCAGTACTTC. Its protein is CATRPSGLAYEQYF. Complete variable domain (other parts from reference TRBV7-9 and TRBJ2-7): DTGVSQNPRHKITKRGQNVTFRCDPISEHNRLYWYRQTLGQGPEFLTYFQNEAQLEKSRLLSDRFSAERPKGSFSTLEIQRTEQGDSAMYLCATRPSGLAYEQYFGPGTRLTVT.

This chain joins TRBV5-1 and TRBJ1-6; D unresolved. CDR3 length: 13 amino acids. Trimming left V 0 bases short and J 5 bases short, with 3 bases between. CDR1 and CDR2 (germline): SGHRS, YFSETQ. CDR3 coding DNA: TGCGCCAGCAGCTTGGGCCATAATTCACCCCTCCACTTT. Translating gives CASSLGHNSPLHF.

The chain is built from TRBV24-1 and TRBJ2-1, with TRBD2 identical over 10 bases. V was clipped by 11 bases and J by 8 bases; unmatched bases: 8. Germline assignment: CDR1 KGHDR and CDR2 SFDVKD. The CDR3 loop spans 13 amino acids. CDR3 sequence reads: CAIASGSRDEQFF. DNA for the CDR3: TGTGCCATCGCTAGCGGGAGTCGCGATGAGCAGTTCTTC.

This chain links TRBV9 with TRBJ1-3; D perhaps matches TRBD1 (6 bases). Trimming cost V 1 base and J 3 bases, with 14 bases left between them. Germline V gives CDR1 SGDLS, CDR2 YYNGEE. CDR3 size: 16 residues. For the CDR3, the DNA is TGTGCCAGCAGCGTATTAGGACAGTCTAGTGGAAACACCATATATTTT. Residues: CASSVLGQSSGNTIYF.

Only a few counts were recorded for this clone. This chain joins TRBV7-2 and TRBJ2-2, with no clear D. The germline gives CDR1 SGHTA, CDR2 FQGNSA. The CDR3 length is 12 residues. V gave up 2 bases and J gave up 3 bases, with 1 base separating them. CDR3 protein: CASSLHTGELFF. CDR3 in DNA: TGTGCCAGCAGCTTACACACCGGGGAGCTGTTTTTT.

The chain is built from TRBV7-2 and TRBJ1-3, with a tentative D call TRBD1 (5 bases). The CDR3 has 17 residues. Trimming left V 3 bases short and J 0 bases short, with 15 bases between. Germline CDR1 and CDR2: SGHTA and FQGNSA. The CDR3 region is CASSFDSSGGSGNTIYF. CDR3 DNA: TGTGCCAGCAGCTTCGACTCGTCTGGGGGCTCTGGAAACACCATATATTTT.

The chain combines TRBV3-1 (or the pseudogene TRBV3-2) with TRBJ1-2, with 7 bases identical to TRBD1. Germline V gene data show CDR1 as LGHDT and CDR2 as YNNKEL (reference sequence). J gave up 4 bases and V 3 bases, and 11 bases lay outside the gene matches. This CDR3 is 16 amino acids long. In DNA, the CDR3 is TGTGCCAGCAGCCAGGGGTCCTTCCGGGACAGCTATGGCTACACCTTC. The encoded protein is CASSQGSFRDSYGYTF.

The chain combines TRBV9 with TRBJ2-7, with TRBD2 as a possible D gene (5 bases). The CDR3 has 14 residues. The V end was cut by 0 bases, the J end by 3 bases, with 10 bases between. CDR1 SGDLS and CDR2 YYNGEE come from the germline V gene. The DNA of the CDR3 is TGTGCCAGCAGCGTAGAGGCCGGAGGCTACGAGCAGTACTTC. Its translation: CASSVEAGGYEQYF.

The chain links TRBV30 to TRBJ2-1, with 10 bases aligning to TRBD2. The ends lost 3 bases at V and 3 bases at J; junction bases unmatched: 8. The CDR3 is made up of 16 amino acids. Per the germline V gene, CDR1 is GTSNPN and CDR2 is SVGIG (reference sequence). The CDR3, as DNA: TGTGCCTGGAGCAAGAGGACTAGCGGAAGCTACAATGAGCAGTTCTTC. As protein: CAWSKRTSGSYNEQFF.

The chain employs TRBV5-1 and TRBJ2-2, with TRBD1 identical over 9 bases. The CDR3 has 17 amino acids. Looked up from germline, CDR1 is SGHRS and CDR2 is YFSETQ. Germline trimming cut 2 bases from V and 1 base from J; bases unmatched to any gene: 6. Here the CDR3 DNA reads TGCGCCAGCAGCTTCCCGCCGGGACAGGGGAACACCGGGGAGCTGTTTTTT. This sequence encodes CASSFPPGQGNTGELFF.

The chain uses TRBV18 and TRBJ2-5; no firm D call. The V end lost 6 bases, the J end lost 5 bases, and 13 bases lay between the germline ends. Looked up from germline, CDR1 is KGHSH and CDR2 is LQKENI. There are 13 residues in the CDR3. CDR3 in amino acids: CASSPTTRETQYF. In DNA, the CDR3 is TGTGCCAGCTCTCCGACGACCAGGGAGACCCAGTACTTC.

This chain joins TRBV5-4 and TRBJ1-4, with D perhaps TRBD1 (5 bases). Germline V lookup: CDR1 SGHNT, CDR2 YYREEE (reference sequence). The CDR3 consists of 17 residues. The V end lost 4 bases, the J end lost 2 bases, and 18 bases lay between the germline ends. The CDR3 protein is CASSLGSQGTTNEKLFF. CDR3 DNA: TGTGCCAGCAGCCTTGGGAGTCAAGGGACGACTAATGAAAAACTGTTTTTT. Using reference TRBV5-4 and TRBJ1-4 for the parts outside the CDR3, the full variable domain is ETGVTQSPTHLIKTRGQQVTLRCSSQSGHNTVSWYQQALGQGPQFIFQYYREEENGRGNFPPRFSGLQFPNYSSELNVNALELDDSALYLCASSLGSQGTTNEKLFFGSGTQLSVL.

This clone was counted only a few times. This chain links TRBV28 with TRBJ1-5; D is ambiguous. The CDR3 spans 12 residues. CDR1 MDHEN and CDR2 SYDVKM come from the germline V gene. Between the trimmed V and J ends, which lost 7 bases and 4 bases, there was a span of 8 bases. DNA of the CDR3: TGTGCCAGCAATCGGCGGAATCAGCCCCAGCATTTT. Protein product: CASNRRNQPQHF.

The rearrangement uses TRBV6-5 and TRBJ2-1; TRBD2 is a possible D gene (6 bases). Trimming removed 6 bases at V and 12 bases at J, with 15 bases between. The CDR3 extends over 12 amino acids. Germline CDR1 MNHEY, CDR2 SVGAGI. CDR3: CASSLIVGLQFF. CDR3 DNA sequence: TGTGCCAGCAGCCTAATAGTGGGACTGCAGTTCTTC.

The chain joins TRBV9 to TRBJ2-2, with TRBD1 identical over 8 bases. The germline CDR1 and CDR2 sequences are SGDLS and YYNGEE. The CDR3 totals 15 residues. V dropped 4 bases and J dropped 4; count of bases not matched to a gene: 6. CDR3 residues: CASSPRDRSTGELFF. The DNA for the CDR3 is TGTGCCAGCAGCCCCCGGGACAGGTCCACCGGGGAGCTGTTTTTT.

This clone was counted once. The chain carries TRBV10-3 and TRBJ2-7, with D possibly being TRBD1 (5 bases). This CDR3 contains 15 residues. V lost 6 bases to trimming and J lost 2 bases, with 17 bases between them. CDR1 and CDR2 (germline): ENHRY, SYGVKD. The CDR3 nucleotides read TGTGCCATCAGCCCCGGTGGGGCAGGCACCTACGAGCAGTACTTC. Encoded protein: CAISPGGAGTYEQYF.

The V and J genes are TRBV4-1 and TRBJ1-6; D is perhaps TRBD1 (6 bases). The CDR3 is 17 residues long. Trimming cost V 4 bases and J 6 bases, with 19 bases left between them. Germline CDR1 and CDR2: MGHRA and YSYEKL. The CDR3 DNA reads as TGCGCCAGCAGCCGAGAGAGGGGGTCAGGGCCTAATTCACCCCTCCACTTT. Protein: CASSRERGSGPNSPLHF.

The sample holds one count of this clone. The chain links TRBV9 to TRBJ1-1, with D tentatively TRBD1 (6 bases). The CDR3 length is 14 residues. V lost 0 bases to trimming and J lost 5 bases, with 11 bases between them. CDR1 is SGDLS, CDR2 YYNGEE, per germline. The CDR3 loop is CASSVDGGRTEAFF. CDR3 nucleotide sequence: TGTGCCAGCAGCGTAGATGGGGGCAGGACTGAAGCTTTCTTT.

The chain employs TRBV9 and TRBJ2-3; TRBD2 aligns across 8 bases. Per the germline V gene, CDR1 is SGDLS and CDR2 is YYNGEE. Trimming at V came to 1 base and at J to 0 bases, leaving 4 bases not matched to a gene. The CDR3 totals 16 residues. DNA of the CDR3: TGTGCCAGCAGCGTAATGTCTAGCGGGAGCACAGATACGCAGTATTTT. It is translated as CASSVMSSGSTDTQYF.

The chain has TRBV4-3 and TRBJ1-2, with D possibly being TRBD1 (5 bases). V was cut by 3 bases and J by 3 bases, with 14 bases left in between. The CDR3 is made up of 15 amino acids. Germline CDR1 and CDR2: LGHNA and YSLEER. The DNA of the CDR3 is TGCGCCAGCAGCCAGACTCAGGGTTCTCACTATGGCTACACCTTC. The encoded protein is CASSQTQGSHYGYTF.

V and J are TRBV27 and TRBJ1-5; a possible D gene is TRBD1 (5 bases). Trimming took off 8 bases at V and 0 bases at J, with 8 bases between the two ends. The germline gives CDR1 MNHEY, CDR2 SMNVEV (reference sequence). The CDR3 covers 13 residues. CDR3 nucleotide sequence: TGTGCCAGCGGGGGGTATAGCAATCAGCCCCAGCATTTT. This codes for CASGGYSNQPQHF.

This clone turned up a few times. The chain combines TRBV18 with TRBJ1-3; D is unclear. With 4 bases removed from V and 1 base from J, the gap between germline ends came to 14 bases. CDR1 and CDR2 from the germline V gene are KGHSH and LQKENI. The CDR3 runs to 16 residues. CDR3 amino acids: CASSLVAPGSGNTIYF. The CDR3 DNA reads TGTGCCAGCTCACTGGTAGCACCCGGGTCTGGAAACACCATATATTTT.